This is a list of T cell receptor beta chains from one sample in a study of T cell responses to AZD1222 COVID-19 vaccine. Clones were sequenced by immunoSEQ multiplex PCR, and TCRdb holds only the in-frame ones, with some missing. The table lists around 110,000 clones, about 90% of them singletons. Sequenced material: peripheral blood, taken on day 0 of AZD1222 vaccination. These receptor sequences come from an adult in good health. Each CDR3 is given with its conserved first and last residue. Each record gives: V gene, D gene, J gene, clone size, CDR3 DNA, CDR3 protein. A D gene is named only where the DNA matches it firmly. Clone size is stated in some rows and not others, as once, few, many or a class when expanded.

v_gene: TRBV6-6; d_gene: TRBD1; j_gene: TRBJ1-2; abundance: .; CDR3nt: TGTGCCAGCATTCAAGGGACAGGGGGTTGGGGCTACACCTTC; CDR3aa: CASIQGTGGWGYTF
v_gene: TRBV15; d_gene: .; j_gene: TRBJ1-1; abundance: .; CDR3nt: TGTGCCACCAGCAGAGATAAAGGGAACACTGAAGCTTTCTTT; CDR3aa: CATSRDKGNTEAFF
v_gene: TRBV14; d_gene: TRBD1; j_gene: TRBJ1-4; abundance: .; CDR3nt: TGTGCCAGCAGCGGGACAGCAGGTGAAAAACTGTTTTTT; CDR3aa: CASSGTAGEKLFF
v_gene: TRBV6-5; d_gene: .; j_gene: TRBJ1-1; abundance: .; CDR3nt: TGTGCCAGCAGTTCCCCGGGGACGTCCGAAGCTTTCTTT; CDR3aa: CASSSPGTSEAFF
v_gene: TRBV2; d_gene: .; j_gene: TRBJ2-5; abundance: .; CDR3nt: TGTGCCAGCAGTGGGGCTAGAGGAGAGACCCAGTACTTC; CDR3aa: CASSGARGETQYF
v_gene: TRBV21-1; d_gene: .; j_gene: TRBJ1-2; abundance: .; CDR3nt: TGTGCCAGCAGCAAAGAGGTGAAGGGGGCGCGAGATGGCTACACCTTC; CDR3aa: CASSKEVKGARDGYTF
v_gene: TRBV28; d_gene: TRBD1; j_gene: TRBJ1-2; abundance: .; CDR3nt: TGTGCCAGCAGGTCGACAGGGGAACGACGAGGGGGCTATGGCTACACCTTC; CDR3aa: CASRSTGERRGGYGYTF
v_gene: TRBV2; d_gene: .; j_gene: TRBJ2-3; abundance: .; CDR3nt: TGTGCCAGCAGTGACAATCATTTCGGAGATACGCAGTATTTT; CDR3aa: CASSDNHFGDTQYF
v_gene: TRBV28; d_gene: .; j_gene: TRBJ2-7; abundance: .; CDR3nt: TGTGCCAGCAGGGTTACAGGCCCTACAAGCGAGCAGTACTTC; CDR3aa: CASRVTGPTSEQYF
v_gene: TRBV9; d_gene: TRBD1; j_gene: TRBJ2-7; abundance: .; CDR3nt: TGTGCCAGCAGCGTCACCGGGACAGGGATCATCGAGCAGTACTTC; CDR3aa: CASSVTGTGIIEQYF
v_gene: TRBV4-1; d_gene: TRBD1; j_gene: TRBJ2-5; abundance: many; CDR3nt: TGCGCCAGCAGCCAAGGCCAGGGGGCGGGAGAGACCCAGTACTTC; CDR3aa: CASSQGQGAGETQYF
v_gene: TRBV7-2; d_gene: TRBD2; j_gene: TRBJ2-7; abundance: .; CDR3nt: TGTGCCAGCAGCGGACCTCCGGGACTAGCGAACCACGAGCAGTACTTC; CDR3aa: CASSGPPGLANHEQYF
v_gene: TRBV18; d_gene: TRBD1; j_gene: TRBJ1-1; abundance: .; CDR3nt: TGTGCCAGCTCACTCAGTACAGGGGGGCCGCGGGGCACTGAAGCTTTCTTT; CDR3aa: CASSLSTGGPRGTEAFF
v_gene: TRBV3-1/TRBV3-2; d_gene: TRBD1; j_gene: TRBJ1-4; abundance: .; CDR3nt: TGTGCCAGCAGTCGACAGGGGCGGGAAAAACTGTTTTTT; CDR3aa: CASSRQGREKLFF
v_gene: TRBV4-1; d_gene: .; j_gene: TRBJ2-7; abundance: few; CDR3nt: TGCGCCAGCAGCCAATTTGCCCCTCCTGGGACCTCCTCCTACGAGCAGTACTTC; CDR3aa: CASSQFAPPGTSSYEQYF
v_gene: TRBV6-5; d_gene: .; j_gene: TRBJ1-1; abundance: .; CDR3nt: TGTGCCCACGGAATGAACACTGAAGCTTTCTTT; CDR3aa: CAHGMNTEAFF
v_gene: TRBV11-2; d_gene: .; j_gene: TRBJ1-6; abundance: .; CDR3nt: TGTGCCAGCAGCTTAGCCGTGGGGCAGGGATCACCCCTCCACTTT; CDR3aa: CASSLAVGQGSPLHF
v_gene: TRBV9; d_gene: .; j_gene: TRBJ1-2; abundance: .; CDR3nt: TGTGCCAGCAGCGCAAGAGACAGCTATGGCTACACCTTC; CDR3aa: CASSARDSYGYTF
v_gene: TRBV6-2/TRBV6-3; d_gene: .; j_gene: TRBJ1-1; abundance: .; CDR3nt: TGTGCCAGCAGTTACAGGGCTAGCACTGAAGCTTTCTTT; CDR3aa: CASSYRASTEAFF
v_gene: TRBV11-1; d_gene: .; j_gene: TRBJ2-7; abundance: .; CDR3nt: TGTGCCAGCAGCTTAACCGGGGGATACGAGCAGTACTTC; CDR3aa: CASSLTGGYEQYF
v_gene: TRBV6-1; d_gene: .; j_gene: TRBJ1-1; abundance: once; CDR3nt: TGTGCCAGCAGTGAACCCACACGGTACACTGAAGCTTTCTTT; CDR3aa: CASSEPTRYTEAFF
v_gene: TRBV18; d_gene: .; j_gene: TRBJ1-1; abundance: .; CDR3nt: TGTGCCAGCTCACAGGGCTTTGGGAACACTGAAGCTTTCTTT; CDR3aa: CASSQGFGNTEAFF
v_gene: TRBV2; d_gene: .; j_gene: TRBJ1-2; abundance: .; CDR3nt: TGTGCCAGCAGTGAGTATACAGGCGTGTCCTATGGCTACACCTTC; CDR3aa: CASSEYTGVSYGYTF
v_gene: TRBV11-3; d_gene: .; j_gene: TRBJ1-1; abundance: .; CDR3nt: TGTGCCAGCAGCTTAGACGCCCCTGAAGCTTTCTTT; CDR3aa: CASSLDAPEAFF
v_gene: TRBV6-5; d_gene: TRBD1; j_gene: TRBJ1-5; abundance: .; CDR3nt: TGTGCCAGCAGGGGCCGGACAGGGGATCAGCCCCAGCATTTT; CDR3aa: CASRGRTGDQPQHF
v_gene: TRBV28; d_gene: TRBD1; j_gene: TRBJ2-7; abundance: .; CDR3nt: TGTGCCAGCTACCCGGGACAGGGGAACTCCTACGAGCAGTACTTC; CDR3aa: CASYPGQGNSYEQYF
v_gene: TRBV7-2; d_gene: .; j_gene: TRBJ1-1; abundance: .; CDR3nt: TGTGCCAGCAGCTTAGAGCGGAACCCAGCTTTCTTT; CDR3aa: CASSLERNPAFF
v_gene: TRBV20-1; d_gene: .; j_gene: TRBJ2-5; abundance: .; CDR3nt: TGCAGTGCTAACCAAGAGACCCAGTACTTC; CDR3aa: CSANQETQYF
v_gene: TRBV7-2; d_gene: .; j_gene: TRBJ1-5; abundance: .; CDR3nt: TGTGCCAGCGGCCCCGATGACTCTCGGAATCAGCCCCAGCATTTT; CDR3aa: CASGPDDSRNQPQHF
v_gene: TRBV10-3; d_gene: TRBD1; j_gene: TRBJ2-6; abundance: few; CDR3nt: TGTGCCATCAGTGATCTCACAGGGGCTGGGGCCAACGTCCTGACTTTC; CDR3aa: CAISDLTGAGANVLTF
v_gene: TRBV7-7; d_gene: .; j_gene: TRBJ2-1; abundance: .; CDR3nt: TGTGCCAGCAGCTTAGGTTCAGGCCTTTCCTACAATGAGCAGTTCTTC; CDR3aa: CASSLGSGLSYNEQFF
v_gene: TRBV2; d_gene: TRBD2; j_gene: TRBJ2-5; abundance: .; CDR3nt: TGTGCCAGCAGAAAAATTAGCGGGAGAGAGACCCAGTACTTC; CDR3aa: CASRKISGRETQYF
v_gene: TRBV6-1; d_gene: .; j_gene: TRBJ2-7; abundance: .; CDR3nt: TGTGCCAGCAGTGAAGCACAGAGGCTGCCCTACGAGCAGTACTTC; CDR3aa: CASSEAQRLPYEQYF
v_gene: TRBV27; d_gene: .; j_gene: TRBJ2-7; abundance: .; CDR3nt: TGTGCCAGCAGACCGACAGGCCTCACCTACGAGCAGTACTTC; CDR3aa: CASRPTGLTYEQYF
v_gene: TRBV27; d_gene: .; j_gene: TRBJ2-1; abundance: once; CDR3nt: TGTGCCAGCAGTTTAAGCACTTACGGAGATGAGCAGTTCTTC; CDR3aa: CASSLSTYGDEQFF
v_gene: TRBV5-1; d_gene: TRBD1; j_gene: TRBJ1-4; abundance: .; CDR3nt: TGCGCCAGCAGCTTCACGGGACAGGGTGAAAAACTGTTTTTT; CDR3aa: CASSFTGQGEKLFF
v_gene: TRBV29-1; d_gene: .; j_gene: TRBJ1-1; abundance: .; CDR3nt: TGCAGCGTTGCAAGGCCACTGAACACTGAAGCTTTCTTT; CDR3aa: CSVARPLNTEAFF
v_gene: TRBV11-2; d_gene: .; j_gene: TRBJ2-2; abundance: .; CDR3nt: TGTGCCAGCAGCTCCACGTTTTGGGACGGGGAGCTGTTTTTT; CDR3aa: CASSSTFWDGELFF
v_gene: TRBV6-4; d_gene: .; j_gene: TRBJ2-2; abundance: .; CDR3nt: TGTGCCAGCAGTGACTCCGGGAGCTCCGGGGAGCTGTTTTTT; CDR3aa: CASSDSGSSGELFF
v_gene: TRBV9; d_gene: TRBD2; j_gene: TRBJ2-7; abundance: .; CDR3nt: TGTGCCAGCAGTACCGGGACTAGCGGTTACGAGCAGTACTTC; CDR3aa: CASSTGTSGYEQYF
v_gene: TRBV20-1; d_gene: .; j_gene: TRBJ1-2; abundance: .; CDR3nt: TGCAGTGCGGAGGGGGGCGATGGCTACACCTTC; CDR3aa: CSAEGGDGYTF
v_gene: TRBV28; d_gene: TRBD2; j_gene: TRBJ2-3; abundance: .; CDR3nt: TGTGCCAGCAGTTCGCGGGGGACGCAGTATTTT; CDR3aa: CASSSRGTQYF
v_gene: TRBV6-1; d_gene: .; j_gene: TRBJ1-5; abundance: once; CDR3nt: TGTGCCAGCAGTGAAGCTTTCAGACAGAGCAATCAGCCCCAGCATTTT; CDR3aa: CASSEAFRQSNQPQHF
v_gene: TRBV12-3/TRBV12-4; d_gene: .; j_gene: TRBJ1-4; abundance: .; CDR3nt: TGTGCCAGCAGTGACCCAAATGAAAAACTGTTTTTT; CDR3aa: CASSDPNEKLFF
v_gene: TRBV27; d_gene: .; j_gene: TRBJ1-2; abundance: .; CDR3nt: TGTGCCAGCAGTACCTCAAGCGGGGGCTACACCTTC; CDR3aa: CASSTSSGGYTF
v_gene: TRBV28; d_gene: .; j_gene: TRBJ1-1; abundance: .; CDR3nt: TGTGCCAGCAGTTTACCTGGATGGCGGGTGAACACTGAAGCTTTCTTT; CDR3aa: CASSLPGWRVNTEAFF
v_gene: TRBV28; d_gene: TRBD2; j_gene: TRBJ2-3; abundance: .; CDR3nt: TGTGCCAGCAGCCTTTCCCCTAGCGGGGGAAGCACAGATACGCAGTATTTT; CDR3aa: CASSLSPSGGSTDTQYF
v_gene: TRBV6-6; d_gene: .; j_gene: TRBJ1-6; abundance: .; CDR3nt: TGTGCCAGCAGTTACGTCCCGGGACCGAAATCACCCCTCCACTTT; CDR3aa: CASSYVPGPKSPLHF
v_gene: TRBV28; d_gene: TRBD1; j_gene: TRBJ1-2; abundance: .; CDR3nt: TGTGCCAGCAGTTTCAAGGACAGGGTGGGAGGCTACACCTTC; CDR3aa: CASSFKDRVGGYTF